The 9 T cell receptor beta chains given below trace back to one sample, sequenced in a study of blood T cells in healthy people across ages. A second PCR, run for about 7 to 11 cycles, used a sample-barcoded 5' primer plus a J-beta primer mix. MiXCR, run by TCRdb on the 5' RACE reads, gives a single entry per CDR3 protein. The sample includes over 500,000 distinct CDR3 sequences, 52% of them seen just once. The sample was blood. All receptors come from a woman of 80 years or more in good health.

V gene TRBV12-3 or TRBV12-4 combines with J gene TRBJ1-2; D is unclear. V was clipped by 7 bases and J by 6 bases, with 18 bases between them. The CDR3 totals 14 residues. CDR3 in amino acids: CASTAIVSAHGYTF. CDR3 nucleotides: TGTGCCAGCACCGCGATTGTCTCGGCCCATGGCTACACCTTC.

In its sample, this clonotype was seen a few times. A much larger clone differs by one base, so this may be a read error. The V gene is TRBV5-1, the J gene TRBJ2-5, with 8 bases aligning to TRBD2. Trimming cost V 5 bases and J 11 bases; bases outside gene matches: 14. The V gene's germline CDR1 is SGHRS and CDR2 YFSETQ. The CDR3 extends over 14 amino acids. CDR3 residues: CASRAGLDHNEQYF. CDR3 DNA: TGCGCCAGCAGGGCGGGACTAGACCACAATGAGCAGTACTTC.

On this clonotype itself: This may be a read error, as it is one base from a much larger clone. The chain has TRBV20-1 and TRBJ2-5; no clear D. Germline CDR1 is DFQATT and CDR2 is SNEGSKA (reference sequence). The CDR3 covers 13 residues. With 6 bases removed from V and 3 bases from J, the gap between germline ends came to 14 bases. The CDR3: CSAAIRGEETQYF. DNA for the CDR3: TGCAGTGCCGCCATCCGAGGCGAAGAGACCCAGTACTTC.

This clonotype came up many times. This chain uses TRBV12-3 or TRBV12-4 with TRBJ2-5; 10 positions agree with TRBD2. V gave up 3 bases and J gave up 3 bases; unmatched junction bases: 7. This CDR3 spans 16 amino acids. The CDR3 bases are TGTGCCAGCAGTTTTTACGCCGGGACTAGCGAAGAGACCCAGTACTTC. Translating it yields CASSFYAGTSEETQYF.

This clonotype has a count of ten or more. The chain carries TRBV2 and TRBJ2-1; 12 positions match TRBD2. V gave up 8 bases and J gave up 7 bases; unmatched junction bases: 6. The CDR3 spans 14 residues. Germline V gives CDR1 SNHLY, CDR2 FYNNEI. CDR3 DNA: TGTGCCAGCTGCCCCACTAGCGGGGGGAATGAGCAGTTCTTC. The encoded protein is CASCPTSGGNEQFF.

The chain uses TRBV2 and TRBJ2-7; 7 bases match TRBD2. The CDR3 length is 14 residues. Germline V lookup: CDR1 SNHLY, CDR2 FYNNEI. V dropped 4 bases and J dropped 2; count of bases not matched to a gene: 5. The CDR3 spells CASSGEGGPYEQYF. CDR3 nucleotides: TGTGCCAGCAGTGGAGAGGGAGGGCCCTACGAGCAGTACTTC.

This clonotype has only a few counts. V gene TRBV7-2 combines with J gene TRBJ2-1; D assignment may be TRBD1 or TRBD2 (5 bases each). With the DNA end fitting TRBJ2-7 better, the J assignment may be wrong. Per the germline V gene, CDR1 is SGHTA and CDR2 is FQGNSA. The length of the CDR3 is 15 residues. The CDR3 coding sequence is TGTGCCAGCAGCGGTGGGGGAAGCTCCTACAATGAGCAGTACTTC. It encodes CASSGGGSSYNEQYF.

The genes are TRBV6-2 or TRBV6-3 and TRBJ2-7, with a possible D match to TRBD2 (6 bases). CDR1 MNHEY and CDR2 SVGEGT come from the germline V gene. CDR3 length: 14 amino acids. Trimming removed 2 bases from V and 6 bases from J, with 14 bases in between. The CDR3 sequence: CASSYGLAGGEQYF. In DNA, the CDR3 is TGTGCCAGCAGTTACGGCCTAGCCGGGGGCGAGCAGTACTTC.

About this clonotype: A much more abundant neighbour one base away suggests this may be a read error. The chain links TRBV5-1 to TRBJ2-7; D gene uncertain. V shed 8 bases and J shed 3 bases, with 15 bases lying between them. Germline V gene data show CDR1 as SGHRS and CDR2 as YFSETQ. CDR3 length: 13 amino acids. The CDR3 protein is CARDTCVNYEQYF. The DNA of the CDR3 is TGCGCCAGGGATACCTGCGTCAACTACGAGCAGTACTTC.